This T cell receptor (beta chain) appears in the sequencing data of a study of response to subunit inactivated influenza vaccine. Whole-study findings and limits: Authors suggested seasonal influenza vaccinations each recruit few new T cells.

Trimming at V came to 2 bases and at J to 4 bases, leaving 7 bases not matched to a gene. Germline V gene data show CDR1 as SGHRS and CDR2 as YFSETQ. This CDR3 is built from 15 residues. Regarding this clonotype: Its antigen is as yet unknown.

TCRdb ran MiXCR on the RT-PCR reads and lists one entry per CDR3 protein. This sample yields 800,000 to 1,000,000 distinct CDR3 sequences, of which roughly 20% are seen a single time; 10% belongs to the top ten. Sample: PBMCs from blood, taken approximately 5 days after vaccination. The sequence was collected from a man aged 50 to 59 who received an inactivated influenza vaccine. The chain employs TRBV5-1 and TRBJ2-7; 9 bases match TRBD1. CDR3 in amino acids: CASSLWTGEQYEQYF. CDR3 nucleotides: TGCGCCAGCAGCTTATGGACAGGGGAGCAGTACGAGCAGTACTTC. Combining the CDR3 with reference TRBV5-1 and TRBJ2-7 gives the whole variable domain KAGVTQTPRYLIKTRGQQVTLSCSPISGHRSVSWYQQTPGQGLQFLFEYFSETQRNKGNFPGRFSGRQFSNSRSEMNVSTLELGDSALYLCASSLWTGEQYEQYFGPGTRLTVT.